This passage covers 16 T cell receptor beta chains from one sample sequenced in a study of shared clonotypes between healthy human individuals. Produced via immunoSEQ multiplex PCR; TCRdb's table is partial and in-frame only. Among fewer than 1.4 million clones, around three quarters were seen once, and the ten largest hold roughly 0.65%. The sample taken for sequencing was memory CD4+ T cells from PBMCs. Subset denoted: CD45RA-negative fraction. Receptor source: a man aged 18 to 30 in good health. Some clones in this sample may be carry-over from other donors' samples.

V usage is TRBV6-6 and J usage is TRBJ1-1; 7 bases agree with TRBD1. The germline gives CDR1 MNHNY, CDR2 SVGAGI (reference sequence). V shed 5 bases and J 6 bases; nucleotides not matched to a gene: 3. The CDR3 has 12 amino acids. The CDR3 spells CASSRQGAEAFF. In nucleotides, the CDR3 is TGTGCCAGCAGTCGCCAGGGGGCTGAAGCTTTCTTT.

This clone has a handful of counts. This chain connects TRBV18 to TRBJ1-1; TRBD1 matches 10 bases. From germline, CDR1 is KGHSH and CDR2 LQKENI. The CDR3 consists of 12 residues. Trimming cost V 4 bases and J 11 bases; bases outside gene matches: 4. In DNA form, the CDR3 reads TGTGCCAGCTCACTGGACAGGGGGGACGCTTTCTTT. This encodes CASSLDRGDAFF.

Comments on this clone: This sample also contains other DNA sequences that code for the same CDR3. This chain connects TRBV11-2 to TRBJ1-2; D is undetermined. There are 13 residues in the CDR3. Germline CDR1 reads SGHAT; CDR2 reads FQNNGV. V was shortened by 1 base and J by 4 bases, with 7 bases between the two germline ends. As DNA, the CDR3 is TGTGCCAGCAGCTTAGGACTAGGCTATGGCTACACCTTC. Protein: CASSLGLGYGYTF.

The chain joins TRBV7-3 to TRBJ2-5; tentative D call: TRBD1 (6 bases). The V gene's germline CDR1 is SGHTA and CDR2 FQGTGA. This CDR3 contains 13 residues. V lost 5 bases and J 3 bases, leaving 10 bases between the germline ends. The CDR3 DNA reads TGTGCCAGCAGCAGGGACACCAAAGAGACCCAGTACTTC. It specifies CASSRDTKETQYF.

J is TRBJ1-3 and V is TRBV30; tentatively, D is TRBD1 (6 bases). Germline V lookup: CDR1 GTSNPN, CDR2 SVGIG (reference sequence). The CDR3 has 13 amino acids. Trimming left V 4 bases short and J 2 bases short, with 9 bases between. CDR3: CAWNDRPGNTIYF. CDR3 nucleotide sequence: TGTGCCTGGAATGACAGGCCTGGAAACACCATATATTTT.

This clone was detected a few times. The V gene is TRBV6-5, the J gene TRBJ1-5; D gene uncertain. V dropped 0 bases and J dropped 9 bases, with 9 bases sitting between them. Germline-derived CDR1 and CDR2 are MNHEY and SVGAGI. CDR3 length: 13 amino acids. The CDR3 nucleotides read TGTGCCAGCAGTTACTCTGCAGCCCGGCCCCAGCATTTT. Residues: CASSYSAARPQHF.

The chain links TRBV28 to TRBJ2-7; TRBD1 matches 11 bases. The V and J ends lost 7 bases and 9 bases, in that order; junction bases with no gene match: 17. The germline CDR1 and CDR2 sequences are MDHEN and SYDVKM. The CDR3 totals 16 residues. The CDR3 is CASTFGQGARVTGQYF. The DNA of the CDR3 is TGTGCCAGCACTTTTGGACAGGGGGCGCGAGTGACGGGGCAGTACTTC.

Details on this clone: The same CDR3 arises from other DNA sequences in this sample as well. This sequence joins TRBV5-1 and TRBJ2-3; D is possibly TRBD2 (5 bases). Trimming removed 0 bases from V and 4 bases from J, with 6 bases in between. The CDR3 contains 13 residues. Germline V gene lookup returns CDR1 SGHRS and CDR2 YFSETQ. The CDR3 sequence is CASSLGGSDTQYF. The CDR3 DNA reads as TGCGCCAGCAGCTTGGGAGGGTCAGATACGCAGTATTTT.

On this clone itself: With a much larger clone just one base away, this may be a read error. This chain uses TRBV2 with TRBJ2-7; 7 positions agree with TRBD1. Germline-derived CDR1 and CDR2 are SNHLY and FYNNEI. This CDR3 spans 15 amino acids. The trim removed 6 bases at V and 0 bases at J, leaving 8 bases unmatched. The CDR3 nucleotides are TGTGCCAGCAGCCCCGGGACAGATAGCTCCTACGAGCAGTACTTC. Translating it yields CASSPGTDSSYEQYF.

This clone was detected only once. The rearrangement uses TRBV18 and TRBJ1-2, with TRBD1 matching over 8 bases. Germline V gives CDR1 KGHSH, CDR2 LQKENI. With V trimmed by 0 bases and J by 5 bases, 5 bases remained unmatched. There are 15 residues in the CDR3. The CDR3 spells CASSPPSRTGYGYTF. CDR3 nucleotides: TGTGCCAGCTCACCACCATCAAGGACAGGGTATGGCTACACCTTC.

The rearrangement joins TRBV29-1 to TRBJ1-2; TRBD1 aligns across 9 bases. CDR1 and CDR2 from the germline V gene are SQVTM and ANQGSEA. V trimming: 5 bases; J trimming: 2 bases; junction bases outside the gene matches: 6. This CDR3 region has 14 residues. CDR3 bases: TGCAGCGTTCCTGACAGGGGGGACAACTATGGCTACACCTTC. This sequence encodes CSVPDRGDNYGYTF.

This sequence joins TRBV5-1 and TRBJ2-3, with D possibly called TRBD1 or TRBD2 (5 bases each). The CDR3 runs 15 residues. CDR1 is SGHRS and CDR2 is YFSETQ in the germline V gene. The V end was cut by 7 bases, the J end by 4 bases, with 19 bases between. The CDR3 spells CASLAGDLNADTQYF. The CDR3 nucleotides read TGCGCCAGCCTGGCTGGGGACCTTAACGCAGATACGCAGTATTTT.

The table lists this clone with many counts. The V call is TRBV15, the J call TRBJ1-4; 7 bases are a match to TRBD1. CDR1 and CDR2 (germline): LNHNV, YYDKDF (reference sequence). Trimming took 5 bases from V and 5 from J; bases not matched to a gene: 8. The CDR3 covers 15 residues. CDR3 bases: TGTGCCACCAGCGGGACCGGGACAGCAAATGAAAAACTGTTTTTT. This gives the protein CATSGTGTANEKLFF.

The J gene is TRBJ2-2, the V gene TRBV5-6, with D possibly TRBD2 on 6 matching bases. Germline CDR1 reads SGHDT; CDR2 reads YYEEEE. Between the trimmed V and J ends, which lost 4 bases and 3 bases, there was a span of 13 bases. There are 15 residues in the CDR3. The CDR3: CASSPPAGYTGELFF. The CDR3 bases are TGTGCCAGCAGCCCCCCCGCGGGATACACCGGGGAGCTGTTTTTT.

The chain links TRBV7-2 to TRBJ2-7; D call uncertain. V was trimmed by 5 bases and J by 5 bases, leaving 13 bases between them. The CDR3 extends over 13 amino acids. The V gene's germline CDR1 is SGHTA and CDR2 FQGNSA. The CDR3 nucleotides are TGTGCCAGCAGCCCGCAGCTGGGGAACGAGCAGTACTTC. This gives the protein CASSPQLGNEQYF.

The V and J genes are TRBV10-2 and TRBJ2-7; 8 bases are a match to TRBD2. CDR3 length: 15 residues. Per germline, CDR1 WSHSY and CDR2 SAAADI. J was trimmed by 3 bases and V by 8 bases; bases with no gene match: 12. CDR3 DNA: TGCGCCAGCGGACTAGCTAGCGGGCCTCTCTACGAGCAGTACTTC. Protein sequence: CASGLASGPLYEQYF.